This passage covers 13 T cell receptor beta chains from one sample sequenced in a study of molecular identifiers for immune sequencing clone quantification. TCRdb re-analysed the PCR reads in MiXCR, keeping a single row per CDR3 protein. The table lists about 54,000 distinct CDR3 sequences, about 25% of them singletons. The sample consisted of naive CD8+ T cells from blood, with Jurkat cell RNA spiked in. The subset was: FACS-sorted CD8+CD4-CCR7+CD45RA+ naive T cells. Receptors were obtained from a human donor in good health. Some libraries in this study had Jurkat cell RNA spiked in.

Points on this clonotype: With a much larger clone just one base away, this may be a read error. CDR3 sequence reads: CSARLAEEQFF. The CDR3 region has the DNA TGCAGTGCTAGGTTAGCGGAGGAGCAGTTCTTC. The gene calls are TRBV20-1 and TRBJ2-1; TRBD2 might be the D (6 bases). CDR1 and CDR2 (germline): DFQATT, SNEGSKA (reference sequence). There are 11 residues in the CDR3. V gave up 3 bases and J gave up 10 bases, with 10 bases separating them.

This clonotype came up many times. The chain couples TRBV5-5 to TRBJ2-1, with D uncertain. Germline values: CDR1 SGHKS, CDR2 YYEKEE (reference sequence). This CDR3 is 15 amino acids long. The ends were cut back, 4 bases at V and 4 bases at J, with 15 bases in the middle. The CDR3 region is CASSVYGVGYNEQFF. CDR3 DNA sequence: TGTGCCAGCAGCGTTTATGGGGTCGGGTACAATGAGCAGTTCTTC.

Ten or more counts support this clonotype. The chain carries TRBV2 and TRBJ1-5, with 7 bases that match TRBD1. The V and J ends lost 1 base and 7 bases, in that order; junction bases with no gene match: 10. The CDR3 spans 16 residues. Germline V CDR1 and CDR2: SNHLY, FYNNEI. CDR3 bases: TGTGCCAGCAGTGAAGGGTCAGGGGGAAGTAACCAGCCCCAGCATTTT. The encoded protein is CASSEGSGGSNQPQHF.

V usage is TRBV5-4 and J usage is TRBJ2-7, with D possibly being TRBD1 or TRBD2 (5 bases each). V was pared by 4 bases and J by 3 bases, with 11 bases between. Germline V gene sequence: CDR1 SGHNT, CDR2 YYREEE (reference sequence). The CDR3 consists of 13 residues. The CDR3 nucleotides read TGTGCCAGCAGCACCCGGGACGGCTACGAGCAGTACTTC. This translates into CASSTRDGYEQYF.

This clonotype was seen many times. This rearrangement joins TRBV27 to TRBJ2-7; 9 positions match TRBD2. The germline V gene encodes CDR1 MNHEY and CDR2 SMNVEV (reference sequence). The CDR3 is 14 residues long. Trimming at V came to 4 bases and at J to 2 bases, leaving 3 bases not matched to a gene. CDR3 sequence: CASSSSSGAYEQYF. Written as DNA, the CDR3 is TGTGCCAGCAGTTCTTCTAGCGGGGCCTACGAGCAGTACTTC.

This clonotype was picked up many times. The chain recombines TRBV6-2 or TRBV6-3 with TRBJ2-3, with D unclear. Trimming took 7 bases from V and 2 from J, leaving 13 bases between them. Germline V lookup: CDR1 MNHEY, CDR2 SVGEGT. This CDR3 region has 14 residues. The CDR3 region has the DNA TGTGCCAGCACAATCCCTGGACCCACAGATACGCAGTATTTT. Protein sequence: CASTIPGPTDTQYF.

About this clonotype: Given a much more abundant clone one base away, this may be a read error. The CDR3 does not close with the conserved phenylalanine or tryptophan, likely indicating a read error. CDR3 sequence: CASSPSGTGGDEQYY. The CDR3 nucleotides are TGTGCCAGCAGCCCCTCAGGGACAGGAGGAGACGAGCAGTACTAC. This chain joins TRBV7-3 and TRBJ2-7, with 8 bases identical to TRBD1. The CDR3 totals 15 residues. Per germline, CDR1 SGHTA and CDR2 FQGTGA. Losses at the gene ends were 5 bases for V and 5 bases for J; bases not matched to a gene: 11.

The chain employs TRBV4-3 and TRBJ2-3, with D hard to call. V lost 1 base to trimming and J lost 4 bases, with 15 bases between them. Germline CDR1 and CDR2: LGHNA and YSLEER. This CDR3 contains 16 residues. The CDR3 bases are TGCGCCAGCAGCCAAGCTTCCCGCGAAGTAGCAGATACGCAGTATTTT. The encoded protein is CASSQASREVADTQYF.

This clonotype was observed at least ten times. The chain employs TRBV30 and TRBJ2-7, with 9 bases identical to TRBD1. The CDR3 has 13 amino acids. Trimming cost V 8 bases and J 3 bases; bases outside gene matches: 8. Germline V lookup: CDR1 GTSNPN, CDR2 SVGIG (reference sequence). As DNA, the CDR3 is TGTGCCGTAATGGACAGGGGAGTCTACGAGCAGTACTTC. This codes for CAVMDRGVYEQYF.

V gene TRBV27 combines with J gene TRBJ2-7; D might be TRBD2 (5 bases). This CDR3 spans 13 amino acids. CDR1 is MNHEY, CDR2 SMNVEV, per germline (reference sequence). Trimming pared 5 bases from V and 0 bases from J, leaving 8 bases between. As DNA, the CDR3 is TGTGCCAGCAGTGTCCGGGACTCCTACGAGCAGTACTTC. This translates into CASSVRDSYEQYF.

About this clonotype: This may stem from a read error, because a much larger clone lies one nucleotide away. This chain links TRBV15 with TRBJ1-5, with 7 bases fitting TRBD1. Trimming cost V 7 bases and J 0 bases; bases outside gene matches: 21. This CDR3 contains 20 residues. The germline CDR1 and CDR2 sequences are LNHNV and YYDKDF (reference sequence). CDR3 coding DNA: TGTGCCACCACCAAATTTTACAGGGGAAGAAGCCATAATAGCAATCAGCCCCAGCATTTT. Its translation is CATTKFYRGRSHNSNQPQHF. Combining the CDR3 with reference TRBV15 and TRBJ1-5 gives the whole variable domain DAMVIQNPRYQVTQFGKPVTLSCSQTLNHNVMYWYQQKSSQAPKLLFHYYDKDFNNEADTPDNFQSRRPNTSFCFLDIRSPGLGDTAMYLCATTKFYRGRSHNSNQPQHFGDGTRLSIL.

To note about this clonotype: This may be a read error: a much more frequent sequence differs by one nucleotide. The CDR3 ends on some other residue instead of the conserved phenylalanine or tryptophan, so this is likely a read error. The rearrangement uses TRBV6-2 or TRBV6-3 and TRBJ1-5; 9 bases fit TRBD1. CDR1 and CDR2 (germline): MNHEY, SVGEGT. The length of the CDR3 is 18 residues. J gave up 2 bases and V 4 bases, and 12 bases lay outside the gene matches. DNA for the CDR3: TGTGCCAGCAGTTTCGGGGACAGGGACATTGGCGGCAATCAGCCCCAGCATCTT. Amino acids: CASSFGDRDIGGNQPQHL.

The genes are TRBV28 and TRBJ2-1; 9 bases are a match to TRBD1. The CDR3 length is 15 residues. Germline assignment: CDR1 MDHEN and CDR2 SYDVKM. V lost 2 bases and J lost 6; bases outside the gene matches: 5. The CDR3 nucleotides are TGTGCCAGCAGTTTAGCCCCGACAGGGGGCAATGAGCAGTTCTTC. Translation gives CASSLAPTGGNEQFF.